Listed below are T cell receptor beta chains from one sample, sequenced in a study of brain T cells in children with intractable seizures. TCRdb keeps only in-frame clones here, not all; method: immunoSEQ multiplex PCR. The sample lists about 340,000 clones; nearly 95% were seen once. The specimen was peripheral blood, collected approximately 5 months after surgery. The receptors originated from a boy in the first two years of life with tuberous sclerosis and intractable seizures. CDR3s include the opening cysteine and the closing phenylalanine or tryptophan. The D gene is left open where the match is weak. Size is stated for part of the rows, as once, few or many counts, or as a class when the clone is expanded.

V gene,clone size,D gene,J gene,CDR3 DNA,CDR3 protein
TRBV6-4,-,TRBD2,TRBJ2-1,TGTGCCAGCAGTGACCCCCGGATAGCGGGAGGTCCCCCCTACAATGAGCAGTTCTTC,CASSDPRIAGGPPYNEQFF
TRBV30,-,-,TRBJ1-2,TGTGCCTGGAACCAGGAGCCTAACTATGGCTACACCTTC,CAWNQEPNYGYTF
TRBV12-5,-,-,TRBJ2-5,TGTGCTAGTGGTTCGTACAGGGTGGCGGGACGGCAAGAGACCCAGTACTTC,CASGSYRVAGRQETQYF
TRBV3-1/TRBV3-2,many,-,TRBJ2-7,TGTGCCAGCAGCCCCAACAGCCCCGGGTCGGAGCAGTACTTC,CASSPNSPGSEQYF
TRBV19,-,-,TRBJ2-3,TGTGCCAGTAGTATAGTCGGTCTAGCAGGCACAGATACGCAGTATTTT,CASSIVGLAGTDTQYF
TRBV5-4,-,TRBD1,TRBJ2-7,TGTGCCAGCAACGACCCGGGACAGGGGGACTACGAGCAGTACTTC,CASNDPGQGDYEQYF
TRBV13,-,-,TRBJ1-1,TGTGCCAGCAGCCCGGACGACCCCACTGAAGCTTTCTTT,CASSPDDPTEAFF
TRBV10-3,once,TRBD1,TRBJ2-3,TGTGCCATCAGTGAGGGGACAGGGGTCGAGGCAGATACGCAGTATTTT,CAISEGTGVEADTQYF
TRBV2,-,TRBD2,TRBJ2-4,TGTGCCAGCAGCTTAGGGGGGGCTAGCGGGAACATTCAGTACTTC,CASSLGGASGNIQYF
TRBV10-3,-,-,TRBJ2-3,TGTGCCATCAGTGAGAACGTCAGGGGCGGGTTGGCAGATACGCAGTATTTT,CAISENVRGGLADTQYF
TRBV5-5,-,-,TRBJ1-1,TGTGCCAGCAGCTTGGAGGGGTCAGTAACTGAAGCTTTCTTT,CASSLEGSVTEAFF
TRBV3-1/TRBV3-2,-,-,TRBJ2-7,TGTGCCAGCAGCCAAGGGCGATTGAGCGAGCAGTACTTC,CASSQGRLSEQYF
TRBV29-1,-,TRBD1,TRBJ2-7,TGCAGCGTTGAGGGAGGGGACAGGGGCTCCTACGAGCAGTACTTC,CSVEGGDRGSYEQYF
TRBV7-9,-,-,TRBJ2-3,TGTGCCAGCAGCTTAGACAGCCGCACAGATACGCAGTATTTT,CASSLDSRTDTQYF
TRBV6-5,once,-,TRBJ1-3,TGTGCCAGCAGTTTGGTCCGGGGGGCTGGAAACACCATATATTTT,CASSLVRGAGNTIYF
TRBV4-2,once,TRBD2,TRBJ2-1,TGTGCCAGCAGCCAAGGACTAGCGGGCTCCTACAATGAGCAGTTCTTC,CASSQGLAGSYNEQFF
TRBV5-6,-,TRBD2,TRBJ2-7,TGTGCCAGCAGCGTCGGGGGGATCGAGCAGTACTTC,CASSVGGIEQYF